Each of the 3 T cell receptor beta chains below was sequenced from the same sample in a study of cytomegalovirus exposure and HLA in healthy donors. The PCR had 60 Vbeta and 13 Jbeta primers. Sequenced by immunoSEQ multiplex PCR; TCRdb stores in-frame clones only, minus some. Among about 100,000 clones listed, 80% to 85% were seen once. Sequencing was done on a sample of PBMCs. The receptors were gathered from a woman aged 70-85 years in good health and CMV-seropositive.

On this clone: One junction end disagrees with the germline gene, perhaps due to a read error. The J gene is TRBJ2-7, the V gene TRBV30, with 10 bases lining up with TRBD1. Germline-derived CDR1 and CDR2 are GTSNPN and SVGIG (reference sequence). This CDR3 has 14 amino acids. The CDR3 DNA is TGTGCCTGGACCCAAAGGGACAGGGGTAGGCCAGGGGGCTTC. It is translated as CAWTQRDRGRPGGF.

The chain couples TRBV5-1 to TRBJ2-7; possible D gene TRBD2, 5 bases. The CDR3 contains 12 residues. Per the germline V gene, CDR1 is SGHRS and CDR2 is YFSETQ. V lost 5 bases to trimming and J lost 5 bases, with 11 bases between them. CDR3 bases: TGCGCCAGCAGAGCCTCGGGAAACGAGCAGTACTTC. Its translation is CASRASGNEQYF.

Written as DNA, the CDR3 is TGCGCCAGCAGCTACGGGACTCTGACGACCGGGGAGCTGTTTTTT. It translates to CASSYGTLTTGELFF. This chain joins TRBV5-1 and TRBJ2-2, with D possibly being TRBD2 (6 bases). CDR3 size: 15 residues. Deletions cut 3 bases from V and 5 bases from J, with 14 bases between. CDR1 SGHRS and CDR2 YFSETQ come from the germline V gene. Together with reference TRBV5-1 and TRBJ2-2, the CDR3 gives the full variable domain: KAGVTQTPRYLIKTRGQQVTLSCSPISGHRSVSWYQQTPGQGLQFLFEYFSETQRNKGNFPGRFSGRQFSNSRSEMNVSTLELGDSALYLCASSYGTLTTGELFFGEGSRLTVL.